This passage covers 28 T cell receptor beta chains from one sample sequenced in a study of T cells in Graves' hyperthyroidism and ophthalmopathy. The source material, RNA transcripts, was used to amplify TCR beta CDR3 regions. With the HTBI primer set, the TCR CDR3 went through a first round of RT-PCR. One entry per CDR3 protein results from TCRdb running MiXCR on the multiplex PCR reads. This sample has hundreds of thousands of distinct CDR3 sequences, with around 38% found just once. The source material was blood. Source of these receptors: a man aged 18 to 29 with Graves' hyperthyroidism.

The chain employs TRBV10-3 and TRBJ1-1; TRBD1 agrees at 9 bases. Germline V lookup: CDR1 ENHRY, CDR2 SYGVKD. The CDR3 has 14 residues. V trimming: 10 bases; J trimming: 8 bases; junction bases outside the gene matches: 14. The CDR3 DNA sequence: TGTGCCAGCACCGCGGACAGGGGTGGTGGGGAAGCTTTCTTT. This codes for CASTADRGGGEAFF.

For this clonotype: One end of the junction does not line up with germline, which may come from a read error. The J gene is TRBJ2-2, the V gene TRBV20-1; possible D gene TRBD2, 5 bases. Per germline, CDR1 DFQATT and CDR2 SNEGSKA (reference sequence). CDR3 length: 12 amino acids. Here the CDR3 DNA reads TGCAGTGGCAGATCATGGGCCGGGAAGCTGTTTTTT. Protein sequence: CSGRSWAGKLFF.

The chain links TRBV24-1 to TRBJ2-2; maybe TRBD1 (5 bases). This CDR3 is built from 15 residues. Trimming took 2 bases from V and 2 from J, leaving 8 bases between them. Germline loops: CDR1 KGHDR, CDR2 SFDVKD. The CDR3 region is CATSDSQVNTGELFF. The DNA of the CDR3 is TGTGCCACCAGTGATTCACAGGTTAACACCGGGGAGCTGTTTTTT.

The chain employs TRBV5-1 and TRBJ1-5; possibly TRBD1 for D (5 bases). The length of the CDR3 is 15 residues. The germline V gene has CDR1 SGHRS and CDR2 YFSETQ. Trimming took off 4 bases at V and 0 bases at J, with 11 bases between the two ends. The CDR3 reads CASSRTDSSNQPQHF. The DNA for the CDR3 is TGCGCCAGCAGCCGAACCGACAGTAGCAATCAGCCCCAGCATTTT. Combining the CDR3 with reference TRBV5-1 and TRBJ1-5 gives the whole variable domain KAGVTQTPRYLIKTRGQQVTLSCSPISGHRSVSWYQQTPGQGLQFLFEYFSETQRNKGNFPGRFSGRQFSNSRSEMNVSTLELGDSALYLCASSRTDSSNQPQHFGDGTRLSIL.

The sample holds a few counts of this clonotype. The chain links TRBV29-1 to TRBJ2-5, with 13 positions matching TRBD2. With 4 bases clipped from V and 4 bases from J, the junction kept 0 bases outside the gene matches. The V gene's germline CDR1 is SQVTM and CDR2 ANQGSEA. CDR3 length equals 13 residues. The CDR3 DNA reads as TGCAGCGTTGGGACTAGCGGGAGAGAGACCCAGTACTTC. Translated, it gives CSVGTSGRETQYF. The whole variable domain, remainder taken from reference TRBV29-1 and TRBJ2-5, is SAVISQKPSRDICQRGTSLTIQCQVDSQVTMMFWYRQQPGQSLTLIATANQGSEATYESGFVIDKFPISRPNLTFSTLTVSNMSPEDSSIYLCSVGTSGRETQYFGPGTRLLVL.

The V and J genes are TRBV2 and TRBJ1-1; no firm D call. CDR3 length equals 14 residues. V dropped 6 bases and J dropped 0 bases, with 11 bases sitting between them. Germline V CDR1 and CDR2: SNHLY, FYNNEI. The CDR3 here is CASSQTWMNTEAFF. The CDR3 coding sequence is TGTGCCAGCAGCCAGACATGGATGAACACTGAAGCTTTCTTT. Full variable domain (remainder filled in from reference TRBV2 and TRBJ1-1): EPEVTQTPSHQVTQMGQEVILRCVPISNHLYFYWYRQILGQKVEFLVSFYNNEISEKSEIFDDQFSVERPDGSNFTLKIRSTKLEDSAMYFCASSQTWMNTEAFFGQGTRLTVV.

The CDR3 loop is CSVDIQGYGYTF. The CDR3 DNA reads as TGCAGCGTTGATATACAGGGCTACGGCTACACCTTC. The J gene is TRBJ1-2, the V gene TRBV29-1, with TRBD1 as a possible D gene (6 bases). Germline CDR1 reads SQVTM; CDR2 reads ANQGSEA. The CDR3 is 12 residues long. Trimming took 3 bases from V and 8 from J, leaving 13 bases between them.

The V gene is TRBV6-6, the J gene TRBJ2-7; D call uncertain. The CDR3 length is 13 residues. The germline CDR1 and CDR2 sequences are MNHNY and SVGAGI (reference sequence). V gave up 0 bases and J gave up 3 bases, with 6 bases separating them. For the CDR3, the DNA is TGTGCCAGCAGTTACTCGACAATCTACGAGCAGTACTTC. This sequence encodes CASSYSTIYEQYF.

Points on this clonotype: A much larger clone differs from this one at a single base, so this may be a read error. J is TRBJ1-5 and V is TRBV12-3 or TRBV12-4; D remains unclear. The CDR3 length is 12 residues. The V gene lost 7 bases and the J gene lost 5 bases, with 9 bases spanning the gap. The CDR3 sequence: CASNPQYQPQHF. The CDR3 region has the DNA TGTGCCAGCAACCCCCAATATCAGCCCCAGCATTTT.

About this clonotype itself: Given a much more abundant clone one base away, this may be a read error. The chain is built from TRBV20-1 and TRBJ1-1, with D unresolved. The CDR3 has 13 amino acids. The V and J ends lost 5 bases and 1 base respectively, with 11 bases between them. Per germline, CDR1 DFQATT and CDR2 SNEGSKA (reference sequence). The CDR3 region is CSAVGSPNTEAFF. CDR3 DNA: TGCAGTGCTGTCGGTAGTCCGAACACTGAAGCTTTCTTT.

The V gene is TRBV2, the J gene TRBJ1-5; a weak D match, TRBD1 (5 bases). The V end was cut by 6 bases, the J end by 4 bases, with 16 bases between. CDR3 size: 15 residues. Germline-derived CDR1 and CDR2 are SNHLY and FYNNEI. In DNA form, the CDR3 reads TGTGCCAGCAGCCTTCAATCGGGGGATAATCAGCCCCAGCATTTT. Its protein is CASSLQSGDNQPQHF. Looking up the rest from reference TRBV2 and TRBJ1-5 gives the full variable domain: EPEVTQTPSHQVTQMGQEVILRCVPISNHLYFYWYRQILGQKVEFLVSFYNNEISEKSEIFDDQFSVERPDGSNFTLKIRSTKLEDSAMYFCASSLQSGDNQPQHFGDGTRLSIL.

V usage is TRBV7-6 and J usage is TRBJ1-1; 7 bases match TRBD1. V was clipped by 3 bases and J by 1 base; unmatched bases: 8. The CDR3 contains 16 residues. Per germline, CDR1 SGHVS and CDR2 FNYEAQ. The CDR3 loop is CASSFPVTGSNTEAFF. In DNA form, the CDR3 reads TGTGCCAGCAGCTTTCCAGTGACAGGGTCGAACACTGAAGCTTTCTTT.

This clonotype occurred many times. The V call is TRBV20-1, the J call TRBJ2-7; 12 nucleotides match TRBD1. After removal of 3 bases from V and 6 bases from J, the junction contained 3 bases not matched to a gene. This CDR3 has 13 amino acids. CDR1 and CDR2 from the germline V gene are DFQATT and SNEGSKA (reference sequence). The CDR3 DNA reads TGCAGTGCTAGGGGACAGGGGGCGTTCGAGCAGTACTTC. This codes for CSARGQGAFEQYF.

V is TRBV5-5 and J is TRBJ1-1; possible D gene TRBD1, 6 bases. The CDR3 has 14 residues. Germline assignment: CDR1 SGHKS and CDR2 YYEKEE (reference sequence). Trimming removed 2 bases at V and 4 bases at J, with 12 bases between. The CDR3 is CASSFKGGGTEAFF. CDR3 DNA sequence: TGTGCCAGCAGCTTCAAGGGGGGGGGCACTGAAGCTTTCTTT.

The rearrangement joins TRBV2 to TRBJ1-3, with D perhaps matching TRBD1 (5 bases). V lost 6 bases, J lost 4 bases, and 19 bases lay in between. In germline, CDR1 is SNHLY, CDR2 FYNNEI. This CDR3 spans 16 amino acids. The CDR3 reads CASSLGAPTSGNTIYF. For the CDR3, the DNA is TGTGCCAGCAGCTTAGGGGCCCCGACCTCCGGAAACACCATATATTTT.

With respect to this clonotype: One end of the junction is discordant with germline, which a read error may explain. This chain connects TRBV7-2 to TRBJ2-7; unclear D gene. Germline values: CDR1 SGHTA, CDR2 FQGNSA. The CDR3 totals 14 residues. CDR3 coding DNA: TGCGCCAGCAGCCCAGATTTAGGTTTGAGGGAGCAGTACTTC. It yields the protein CASSPDLGLREQYF. Full variable domain (missing parts from reference TRBV7-2 and TRBJ2-7): GAGVSQSPSNKVTEKGKDVELRCDPISGHTALYWYRQSLGQGLEFLIYFQGNSAPDKSGLPSDRFSAERTGGSVSTLTIQRTQQEDSAVYLCASSPDLGLREQYFGPGTRLTVT.

This clonotype was recorded at least ten times. The chain couples TRBV10-3 to TRBJ1-6; 8 positions agree with TRBD1. This CDR3 is built from 14 residues. V shed 3 bases and J 7 bases; nucleotides not matched to a gene: 2. Germline values: CDR1 ENHRY, CDR2 SYGVKD. Written as DNA, the CDR3 is TGTGCCATCAGTGATGGACAGGGCAATTCACCCCTCCACTTT. Its translation is CAISDGQGNSPLHF.

For this clonotype: Germline and junction disagree at one end, which may indicate a read error. This rearrangement joins TRBV10-3 to TRBJ2-6, with a tentative D call TRBD2 (5 bases). Germline lookup yields CDR1 ENHRY and CDR2 SYGVKD. CDR3 size: 15 residues. This chain's CDR3 is CASSSRPGGANVLTF. Here the CDR3 DNA reads TGTGCCAGCAGTTCGAGGCCGGGAGGGGCCAACGTCCTGACTTTC.

The J gene is TRBJ2-5, the V gene TRBV24-1; D might be TRBD1 (5 bases). Germline V lookup: CDR1 KGHDR, CDR2 SFDVKD. This CDR3 has 13 amino acids. Trimming took 8 bases from V and 4 from J, leaving 13 bases between them. DNA of the CDR3: TGTGCCACCAAGGGATGGGGCCGAGAGACCCAGTACTTC. Its translation is CATKGWGRETQYF.

The chain uses TRBV7-9 and TRBJ2-2, with 7 bases matching TRBD1. J lost 10 bases, V lost 5 bases, and 7 bases had no gene match. CDR1 and CDR2 (germline): SEHNR, FQNEAQ (reference sequence). The CDR3 loop spans 13 amino acids. The CDR3: CASSPTGTLELFF. Written as DNA, the CDR3 is TGTGCCAGCAGCCCGACAGGGACCCTGGAGCTGTTTTTT.

The genes are TRBV5-1 and TRBJ1-2; TRBD1 aligns across 7 bases. CDR1 and CDR2 from the germline V gene are SGHRS and YFSETQ. The CDR3 sequence is 13 residues long. The V gene end was trimmed by 4 bases and the J gene end by 4 bases; junction bases not matched to a gene: 4. The CDR3 coding sequence is TGCGCCAGCAGCGATGACAGGGCCTATGGCTACACCTTC. Translation gives CASSDDRAYGYTF.

This chain joins TRBV5-1 and TRBJ1-1, with D possibly TRBD1 on 6 matching bases. CDR3 length: 15 amino acids. Trimming removed 4 bases from V and 4 bases from J, with 17 bases in between. Germline-derived CDR1 and CDR2 are SGHRS and YFSETQ. CDR3 sequence: CASSTGLGAPTEAFF. The DNA of the CDR3 is TGCGCCAGCAGCACCGGGTTGGGGGCACCCACTGAAGCTTTCTTT.

This clonotype has only a few counts. The gene calls are TRBV10-3 and TRBJ2-3; D perhaps matches TRBD2 (6 bases). With 6 bases removed from V and 2 bases from J, the gap between germline ends came to 9 bases. CDR3 length: 13 amino acids. Looked up from germline, CDR1 is ENHRY and CDR2 is SYGVKD. The CDR3 DNA sequence: TGTGCCATCAGCAGGACTAACACAGATACGCAGTATTTT. Translating it yields CAISRTNTDTQYF.

Of note for this clonotype: Possible read error: a much larger clone is one base away. The chain employs TRBV7-9 and TRBJ1-6; 9 nucleotides line up with TRBD1. Germline V gene sequence: CDR1 SEHNR, CDR2 FQNEAQ (reference sequence). CDR3 length: 12 amino acids. J was trimmed by 9 bases and V by 10 bases; bases with no gene match: 4. The CDR3 DNA is TGTGCCACAGGGACAGGGCCTTCACCCCTCCACTTT. It is translated as CATGTGPSPLHF.

Of note for this clonotype: An end of the junction does not agree with germline; a read error may underlie this. This chain joins TRBV10-2 and TRBJ1-1; TRBD1 matches at 8 bases. This CDR3 spans 13 amino acids. Germline assignment: CDR1 WSHSY and CDR2 SAAADI. In DNA, the CDR3 is TGCGCCAGCAGCTGGACAGGGAACACTGAAGCTTCCTTT. Translated, it gives CASSWTGNTEASF.

This clonotype has at least ten counts. V and J are TRBV2 and TRBJ1-4, with a possible D match to TRBD1 (5 bases). CDR1 is SNHLY and CDR2 is FYNNEI in the germline V gene. This CDR3 region has 14 residues. Trimming shortened V by 1 base and J by 5 bases, and 8 bases separated the two germline ends. CDR3 nucleotides: TGTGCCAGCAGTGAAGGCCGGGACAATGAAAAACTGTTTTTT. This encodes CASSEGRDNEKLFF.

In this sample, this clonotype turned up once. V is TRBV12-3 or TRBV12-4 and J is TRBJ1-2; weak D call: TRBD1 (5 bases). The CDR3 length is 18 residues. Trimming took off 1 base at V and 1 base at J, with 19 bases between the two ends. The CDR3 loop reads CASSLEGSGDDLNYGYTF. The CDR3 DNA reads TGTGCCAGCAGTTTAGAGGGCTCCGGGGACGACCTTAACTATGGCTACACCTTC.

The V and J genes are TRBV7-9 and TRBJ2-5; D may match TRBD1 or TRBD2 (5 bases each). The V end was cut by 11 bases, the J end by 4 bases, with 17 bases between. The V gene's germline CDR1 is SEHNR and CDR2 FQNEAQ (reference sequence). CDR3 length: 13 amino acids. Written as DNA, the CDR3 is TGTGCCGGGATATGGGACGGCGGAGAGACCCAGTACTTC. Translation: CAGIWDGGETQYF.